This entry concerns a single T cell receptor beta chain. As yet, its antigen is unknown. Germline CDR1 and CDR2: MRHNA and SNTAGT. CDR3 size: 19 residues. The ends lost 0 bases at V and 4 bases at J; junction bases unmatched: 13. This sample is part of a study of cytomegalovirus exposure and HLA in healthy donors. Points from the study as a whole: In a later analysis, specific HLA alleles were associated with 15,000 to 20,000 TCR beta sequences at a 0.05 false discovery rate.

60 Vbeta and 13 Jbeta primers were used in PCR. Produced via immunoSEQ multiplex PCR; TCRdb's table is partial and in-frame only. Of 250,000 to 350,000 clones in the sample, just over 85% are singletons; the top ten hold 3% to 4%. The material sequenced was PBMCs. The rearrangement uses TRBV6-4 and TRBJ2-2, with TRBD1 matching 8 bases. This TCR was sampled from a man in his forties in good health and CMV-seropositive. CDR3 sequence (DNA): TGTGCCAGCAGTGACTCGTACCGGCCACAGGGGGTCGGCACCGGGGAGCTGTTTTTT. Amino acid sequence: CASSDSYRPQGVGTGELFF.